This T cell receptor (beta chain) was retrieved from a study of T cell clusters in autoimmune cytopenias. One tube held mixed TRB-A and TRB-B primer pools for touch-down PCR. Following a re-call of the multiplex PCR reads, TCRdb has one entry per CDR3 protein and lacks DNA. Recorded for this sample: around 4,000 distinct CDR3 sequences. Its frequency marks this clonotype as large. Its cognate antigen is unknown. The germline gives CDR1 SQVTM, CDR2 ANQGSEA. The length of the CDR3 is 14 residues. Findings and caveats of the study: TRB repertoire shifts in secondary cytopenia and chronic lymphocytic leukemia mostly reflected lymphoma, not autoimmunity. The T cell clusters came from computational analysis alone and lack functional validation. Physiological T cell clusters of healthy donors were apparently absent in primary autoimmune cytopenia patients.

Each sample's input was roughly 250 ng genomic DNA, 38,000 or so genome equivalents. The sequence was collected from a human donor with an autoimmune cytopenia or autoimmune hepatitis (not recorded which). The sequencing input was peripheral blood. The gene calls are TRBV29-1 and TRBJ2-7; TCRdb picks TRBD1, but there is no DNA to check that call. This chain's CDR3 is CSVIRDRDNSEQYF.